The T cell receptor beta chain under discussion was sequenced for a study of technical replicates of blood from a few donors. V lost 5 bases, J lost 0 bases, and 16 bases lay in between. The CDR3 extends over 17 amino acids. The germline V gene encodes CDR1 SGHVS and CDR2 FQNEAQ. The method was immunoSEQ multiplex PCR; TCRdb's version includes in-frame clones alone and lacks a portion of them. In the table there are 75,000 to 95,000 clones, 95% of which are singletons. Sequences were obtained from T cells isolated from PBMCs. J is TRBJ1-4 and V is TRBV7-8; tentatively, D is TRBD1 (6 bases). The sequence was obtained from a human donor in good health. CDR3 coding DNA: TGTGCCAGCAGCCGAGAGGGGAGGGGGTCAACTAATGAAAAACTGTTTTTT. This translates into CASSREGRGSTNEKLFF.